The 6 T cell receptor beta chains listed next were all sequenced from one sample in a study of CD8 T cells in Susac syndrome. The RNA input was roughly 0.45 to 1 ug, and it was reverse transcribed with random hexamers. One entry per CDR3 protein, called by TCRdb with MiXCR from the immunoSEQ multiplex PCR reads. The sample consists of a few hundred thousand distinct CDR3 sequences, about 96% of them appearing once. Sample: CD4+ T cells from PBMCs. The source of these receptors is a human donor with multiple sclerosis.

This sequence joins TRBV29-1 and TRBJ2-7, with 8 bases fitting TRBD2. V shed 7 bases and J 3 bases; nucleotides not matched to a gene: 8. Germline V gene sequence: CDR1 SQVTM, CDR2 ANQGSEA. This CDR3 has 13 amino acids. CDR3 nucleotides: TGCAGCGCTGGAGCGGGAGCTCGCTACGAGCAGTACTTC. It is translated as CSAGAGARYEQYF.

This chain joins TRBV30 and TRBJ2-2; 8 bases line up with TRBD1. This CDR3 has 15 amino acids. CDR1 is GTSNPN, CDR2 SVGIG, per germline (reference sequence). The J segment lost 3 bases and the V segment lost 4 bases, leaving 7 bases of the junction unmatched. The CDR3 loop reads CAWKPGQVHTGELFF. The CDR3 DNA reads as TGTGCCTGGAAGCCGGGACAGGTCCACACCGGGGAGCTGTTTTTT. Complete variable domain (other parts from reference TRBV30 and TRBJ2-2): SQTIHQWPATLVQPVGSPLSLECTVEGTSNPNLYWYRQAAGRGLQLLFYSVGIGQISSEVPQNLSASRPQDRQFILSSKKLLLSDSGFYLCAWKPGQVHTGELFFGEGSRLTVL.

This sequence joins TRBV7-2 and TRBJ2-7, with a possible D match to TRBD1 (6 bases). The germline CDR1 and CDR2 sequences are SGHTA and FQGNSA. Between the trimmed V and J ends, which lost 6 bases and 2 bases, there was a span of 17 bases. This CDR3 comprises 15 residues. CDR3 DNA: TGTGCCAGCAGGCAGACAGGCGGATGGGCCTACGAGCAGTACTTC. The encoded protein is CASRQTGGWAYEQYF.

This sequence joins TRBV30 and TRBJ2-1, with D perhaps matching TRBD2 (6 bases). CDR3 length: 15 amino acids. CDR1 and CDR2 (germline): GTSNPN, SVGIG (reference sequence). V lost 2 bases and J 0 bases, leaving 11 bases between the germline ends. The CDR3 nucleotides are TGTGCCTGGAGTAATAGCGGAAGCTCCTACAATGAGCAGTTCTTC. Translation gives CAWSNSGSSYNEQFF.

The chain has TRBV5-5 and TRBJ1-2; D perhaps matches TRBD1 (5 bases). The CDR3 is 13 amino acids. V gave up 2 bases and J gave up 4 bases, with 9 bases separating them. Per the germline V gene, CDR1 is SGHKS and CDR2 is YYEKEE (reference sequence). This CDR3 reads CASSFGGTYGYTF. The CDR3 DNA reads as TGTGCCAGCAGCTTCGGGGGGACCTATGGCTACACCTTC.

V is TRBV5-1 and J is TRBJ1-1; 7 nucleotides line up with TRBD1. Germline V gene data show CDR1 as SGHRS and CDR2 as YFSETQ. This CDR3 contains 12 residues. Trimming removed 5 bases from V and 11 bases from J; junction bases left unmatched: 9. The CDR3: CASRTLGGRAFF. The CDR3, as DNA: TGCGCCAGCAGGACTCTAGGGGGCCGGGCTTTCTTT.